The 21 T cell receptor beta chains listed next were all sequenced from one sample in a study of cytomegalovirus exposure and HLA in healthy donors. PCR employed 60 Vbeta and 13 Jbeta primers. Profiling relied on immunoSEQ multiplex PCR, and the TCRdb table lists in-frame clones only, not all of them. The data show about 61,000 clones, about 90% seen once. Source material: PBMCs. The receptor source for this set is a man aged 30 to 45 in good health and CMV-seropositive.

The CDR3 region has the DNA TGTGCCAGCAGCAAAAAAACTACTCCGGGACAGGGGTTTGACGAGCAGTACTTC. Translated, it gives CASSKKTTPGQGFDEQYF. The chain is built from TRBV21-1 and TRBJ2-7; the D call TRBD1 from the table was never checked on the DNA. TRBV21-1 is shown as a pseudogene. The CDR3 runs 18 residues.

This rearrangement joins TRBV19 to TRBJ2-7, with 15 bases matching TRBD2. Germline loops: CDR1 LNHDA, CDR2 SQIVND (reference sequence). V trimming: 4 bases; J trimming: 5 bases; junction bases outside the gene matches: 6. CDR3 size: 16 residues. The CDR3 region has the DNA TGTGCCAGTAGTAGGACTAGCGGGAGGGAGAGGAACGAGCAGTACTTC. Its translation: CASSRTSGRERNEQYF.

The chain couples TRBV29-1 to TRBJ1-1; 8 nucleotides align to TRBD1. The CDR3 spans 13 residues. Losses at the gene ends were 7 bases for V and 4 bases for J; bases not matched to a gene: 8. Germline CDR1 is SQVTM and CDR2 is ANQGSEA. The CDR3 sequence is CSARDRSGTEAFF. The CDR3 DNA sequence: TGCAGCGCCCGGGACAGGTCGGGCACTGAAGCTTTCTTT.

A note on this clone: Germline is not matched at one junction end, which may reflect a read error. V gene TRBV19 combines with J gene TRBJ2-1; D is uncertain. The CDR3 has 11 amino acids. Germline V gives CDR1 LNHDA, CDR2 SQIVND (reference sequence). CDR3 in amino acids: CASSIASEPFF. CDR3 sequence (DNA): TGTGCCAGTAGTATAGCCTCGGAGCCGTTCTTC.

This clone was recorded once. This chain uses TRBV7-9 with TRBJ2-2, with D maybe TRBD2 (6 bases). Germline lookup yields CDR1 SEHNR and CDR2 FQNEAQ (reference sequence). The CDR3 loop spans 18 amino acids. The V end lost 5 bases, the J end lost 0 bases, and 19 bases lay between the germline ends. CDR3 loop: CASSELDAGHPNTGELFF. The CDR3, as DNA: TGTGCCAGCAGCGAATTAGACGCGGGGCACCCGAACACCGGGGAGCTGTTTTTT. Complete variable domain (other parts from reference TRBV7-9 and TRBJ2-2): DTGVSQNPRHKITKRGQNVTFRCDPISEHNRLYWYRQTLGQGPEFLTYFQNEAQLEKSRLLSDRFSAERPKGSFSTLEIQRTEQGDSAMYLCASSELDAGHPNTGELFFGEGSRLTVL.

The J gene is TRBJ2-3, the V gene TRBV27; 7 bases agree with TRBD2. Germline V CDR1 and CDR2: MNHEY, SMNVEV (reference sequence). The CDR3 has 15 residues. Germline trimming cut 0 bases from V and 7 bases from J; bases unmatched to any gene: 7. CDR3 loop: CASSLSGGRGYTQYF. The CDR3 DNA reads TGTGCCAGCAGTTTATCGGGCGGGAGAGGTTATACGCAGTATTTT.

The rearrangement links TRBV14 to TRBJ2-3; 14 bases are a match to TRBD2. Germline trimming cut 4 bases from V and 9 bases from J; bases unmatched to any gene: 9. The germline CDR1 and CDR2 sequences are SGHDN and FVKESK. The CDR3 is 16 amino acids. CDR3 sequence reads: CASSLGLAGAQITQYF. CDR3 bases: TGTGCCAGCAGCCTGGGACTAGCGGGAGCACAGATAACGCAGTATTTT.

This sequence joins TRBV7-3 and TRBJ1-1; 9 nucleotides match TRBD1. J lost 11 bases, V lost 4 bases, and 11 bases had no gene match. This CDR3 has 14 amino acids. CDR1 and CDR2 (germline): SGHTA, FQGTGA. CDR3 sequence: CASSSDRTGATAFF. The CDR3, as DNA: TGTGCCAGCAGCTCCGATAGGACAGGGGCGACCGCTTTCTTT.

V gene TRBV11-2 combines with J gene TRBJ2-7; possibly TRBD2 for D (6 bases). CDR1 and CDR2 (germline): SGHAT, FQNNGV. The ends were cut back, 2 bases at V and 7 bases at J, with 21 bases in the middle. There are 16 residues in the CDR3. Here the CDR3 DNA reads TGTGCCAGCAGCTTATGGACACTCTACGATGGGGGGGAGCAGTACTTC. Protein sequence: CASSLWTLYDGGEQYF. The whole variable domain, remainder taken from reference TRBV11-2 and TRBJ2-7, is EAGVAQSPRYKIIEKRQSVAFWCNPISGHATLYWYQQILGQGPKLLIQFQNNGVVDDSQLPKDRFSAERLKGVDSTLKIQPAKLEDSAVYLCASSLWTLYDGGEQYFGPGTRLTVT.

The chain employs TRBV2 and TRBJ2-3; D unclear. The germline V gene has CDR1 SNHLY and CDR2 FYNNEI. Trimming left V 6 bases short and J 0 bases short, with 10 bases between. The CDR3 is 14 amino acids. The CDR3 sequence: CASSFGRSTDTQYF. Here the CDR3 DNA reads TGTGCCAGCAGCTTCGGTAGAAGCACAGATACGCAGTATTTT.

The rearrangement uses TRBV11-2 and TRBJ1-2; the D gene is possibly TRBD1 (5 bases). V was clipped by 1 base and J by 6 bases, with 15 bases between them. The CDR3 is 15 amino acids. Germline V CDR1 and CDR2: SGHAT, FQNNGV. In DNA form, the CDR3 reads TGTGCCAGCAGCTTAGGCCCCAGGGCTCGAAATGGCTACACCTTC. Encoded protein: CASSLGPRARNGYTF.

The chain couples TRBV4-2 to TRBJ2-2; 9 bases match TRBD2. The CDR3 loop spans 16 amino acids. V lost 2 bases, J lost 5 bases, and 6 bases stayed unmatched. Germline V gives CDR1 LGHNA, CDR2 YNFKEQ. In DNA, the CDR3 is TGTGCCAGCAGCCAATCGACTAGCGGAGATACCGGGGAGCTGTTTTTT. It translates to CASSQSTSGDTGELFF.

This rearrangement joins TRBV7-8 to TRBJ1-5; 8 bases line up with TRBD1. The CDR3 has 13 amino acids. V lost 3 bases, J lost 7 bases, and 2 bases stayed unmatched. Germline loops: CDR1 SGHVS, CDR2 FQNEAQ. Written as DNA, the CDR3 is TGTGCCAGCAGCTTGGACAGGGAGCAGCCCCAGCATTTT. Protein sequence: CASSLDREQPQHF.

This rearrangement joins TRBV28 to TRBJ1-5; D unclear. Germline CDR1 reads MDHEN; CDR2 reads SYDVKM. Trimming shortened V by 5 bases and J by 0 bases, and 5 bases separated the two germline ends. The CDR3 spans 13 residues. In DNA form, the CDR3 reads TGTGCCAGCAGTACATTTAGCAATCAGCCCCAGCATTTT. It specifies CASSTFSNQPQHF.

This chain joins TRBV5-1 and TRBJ2-1, with 12 bases fitting TRBD2. V shed 3 bases and J 2 bases; nucleotides not matched to a gene: 3. The CDR3 runs 16 residues. The germline gives CDR1 SGHRS, CDR2 YFSETQ. Here the CDR3 reads CASSSSGGGTYNEQFF. The CDR3 DNA sequence: TGCGCCAGCAGCTCTAGCGGGGGGGGCACCTACAATGAGCAGTTCTTC.

The sample holds one count of this clone. This rearrangement joins TRBV5-1 to TRBJ2-1; 9 bases align to TRBD2. The germline V gene encodes CDR1 SGHRS and CDR2 YFSETQ. This CDR3 has 16 residues. The J segment lost 4 bases and the V segment lost 4 bases, leaving 9 bases of the junction unmatched. The CDR3, as DNA: TGCGCCAGCAGCCCCCCGAAAGCGGGAGGTTACAATGAGCAGTTCTTC. Its translation: CASSPPKAGGYNEQFF.

This chain joins TRBV4-2 and TRBJ1-4; no firm D call. In germline, CDR1 is LGHNA, CDR2 YNFKEQ. The V gene lost 4 bases and the J gene lost 3 bases, with 15 bases spanning the gap. The CDR3 covers 16 residues. The CDR3 sequence is CASSPDRGRANEKLFF. CDR3 DNA: TGTGCCAGCAGCCCGGATCGGGGAAGGGCTAATGAAAAACTGTTTTTT.

J is TRBJ1-3 and V is TRBV6-5; D is uncertain. Germline V CDR1 and CDR2: MNHEY, SVGAGI. The CDR3 totals 15 residues. Trimming took 0 bases from V and 13 from J, leaving 19 bases between them. In DNA, the CDR3 is TGTGCCAGCAGTTACTCCGTGTTGACTCGTCCCAGAATATATTTT. Encoded protein: CASSYSVLTRPRIYF.

The rearrangement uses TRBV10-3 and TRBJ1-1, with D possibly TRBD1 on 6 matching bases. The CDR3 totals 15 residues. Germline CDR1 ENHRY, CDR2 SYGVKD. V dropped 3 bases and J dropped 3 bases, with 14 bases sitting between them. The CDR3 loop is CAISDQSRGDTEAFF. Here the CDR3 DNA reads TGTGCCATCAGTGACCAATCCAGGGGAGACACTGAAGCTTTCTTT.

The chain couples TRBV30 to TRBJ2-7, with 7 positions matching TRBD1. The CDR3 has 15 residues. V lost 1 base, J lost 2 bases, and 8 bases stayed unmatched. Germline V CDR1 and CDR2: GTSNPN, SVGIG (reference sequence). For the CDR3, the DNA is TGTGCCTGGAGTGCCAAAACAGGGGTAACCTACGAGCAGTACTTC. Translated, it gives CAWSAKTGVTYEQYF.

This chain links TRBV18 with TRBJ2-1; 11 positions agree with TRBD2. CDR1 is KGHSH, CDR2 LQKENI, per germline. With V trimmed by 7 bases and J by 4 bases, 6 bases remained unmatched. The CDR3 totals 15 residues. The CDR3 here is CASCPGLAEYNEQFF. In nucleotides, the CDR3 is TGTGCCAGCTGTCCGGGACTAGCGGAATACAATGAGCAGTTCTTC.